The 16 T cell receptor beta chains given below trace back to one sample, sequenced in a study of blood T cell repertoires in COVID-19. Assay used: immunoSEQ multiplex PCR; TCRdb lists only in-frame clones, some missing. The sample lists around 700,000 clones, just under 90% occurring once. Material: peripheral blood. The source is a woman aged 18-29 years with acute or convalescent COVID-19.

CDR3 sequence: CASSITRGDTQYF. CDR3 DNA sequence: TGTGCCAGCAGTATAACCCGGGGGGATACGCAGTATTTT. The rearrangement links TRBV6-5 to TRBJ2-3, with a weak D call TRBD2 (6 bases). This CDR3 comprises 13 residues. Trimming pared 5 bases from V and 6 bases from J, leaving 12 bases between. Germline V gene sequence: CDR1 MNHEY, CDR2 SVGAGI.

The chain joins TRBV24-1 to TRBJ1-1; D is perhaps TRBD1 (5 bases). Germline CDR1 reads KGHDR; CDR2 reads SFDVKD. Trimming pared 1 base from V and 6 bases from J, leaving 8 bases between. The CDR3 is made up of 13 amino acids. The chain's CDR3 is CATSDFEGAEAFF. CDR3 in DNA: TGTGCCACCAGTGATTTTGAAGGGGCTGAAGCTTTCTTT.

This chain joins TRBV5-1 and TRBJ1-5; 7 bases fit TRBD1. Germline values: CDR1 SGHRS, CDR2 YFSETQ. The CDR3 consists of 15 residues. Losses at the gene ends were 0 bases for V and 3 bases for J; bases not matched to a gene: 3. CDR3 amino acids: CASSLETGANQPQHF. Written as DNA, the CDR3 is TGCGCCAGCAGCTTGGAAACAGGGGCCAATCAGCCCCAGCATTTT.

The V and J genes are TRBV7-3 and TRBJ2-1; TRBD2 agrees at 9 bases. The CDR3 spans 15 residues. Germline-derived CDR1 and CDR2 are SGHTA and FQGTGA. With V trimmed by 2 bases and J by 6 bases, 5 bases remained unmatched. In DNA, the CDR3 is TGTGCCAGCAGCTTATTCGCGGGGGGGCCCAATGAGCAGTTCTTC. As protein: CASSLFAGGPNEQFF.

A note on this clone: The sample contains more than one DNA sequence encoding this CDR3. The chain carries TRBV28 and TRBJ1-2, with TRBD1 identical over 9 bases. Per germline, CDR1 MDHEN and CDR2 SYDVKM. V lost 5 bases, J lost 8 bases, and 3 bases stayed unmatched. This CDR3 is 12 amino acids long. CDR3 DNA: TGTGCCAGCAGTGGACAGGGGAGAGGCTACACCTTC. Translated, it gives CASSGQGRGYTF.

CDR3 region: CASSVSIAGTGELFF. Here the CDR3 DNA reads TGTGCCAGCAGCGTGAGTATCGCCGGGACCGGGGAGCTGTTTTTT. The J gene is TRBJ2-2, the V gene TRBV9; D unclear. The germline V gene encodes CDR1 SGDLS and CDR2 YYNGEE. Trimming removed 2 bases at V and 5 bases at J, with 13 bases between. The CDR3 covers 15 residues.

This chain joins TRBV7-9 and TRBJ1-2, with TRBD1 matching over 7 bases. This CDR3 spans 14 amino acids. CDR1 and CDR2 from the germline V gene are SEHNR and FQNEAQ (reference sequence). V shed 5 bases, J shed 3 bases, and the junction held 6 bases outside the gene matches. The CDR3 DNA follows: TGTGCCAGCAGCCGGGGACAGAGTCACTATGGCTACACCTTC. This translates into CASSRGQSHYGYTF. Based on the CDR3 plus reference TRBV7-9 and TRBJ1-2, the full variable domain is DTGVSQNPRHKITKRGQNVTFRCDPISEHNRLYWYRQTLGQGPEFLTYFQNEAQLEKSRLLSDRFSAERPKGSFSTLEIQRTEQGDSAMYLCASSRGQSHYGYTFGSGTRLTVV.

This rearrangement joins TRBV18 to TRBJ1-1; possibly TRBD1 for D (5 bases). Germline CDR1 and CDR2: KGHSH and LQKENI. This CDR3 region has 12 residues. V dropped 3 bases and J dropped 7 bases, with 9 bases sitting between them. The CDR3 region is CASSPTDSEAFF. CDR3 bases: TGTGCCAGCTCACCGACTGACAGTGAAGCTTTCTTT.

CDR3 in DNA: TGCGCCAGCAGCCGCCTTAGCGCGGGATCCAACTATGGCTACACCTTC. Protein product: CASSRLSAGSNYGYTF. The chain has TRBV4-1 and TRBJ1-2; D unclear. Per germline, CDR1 MGHRA and CDR2 YSYEKL. V lost 4 bases, J lost 2 bases, and 17 bases lay in between. There are 16 residues in the CDR3.

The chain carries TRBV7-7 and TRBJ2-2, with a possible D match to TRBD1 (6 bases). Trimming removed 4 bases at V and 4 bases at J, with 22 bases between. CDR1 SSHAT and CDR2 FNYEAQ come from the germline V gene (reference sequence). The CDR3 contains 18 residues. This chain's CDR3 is CASSWGPRAGSPTGELFF. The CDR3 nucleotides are TGTGCCAGCAGCTGGGGGCCCAGGGCAGGGTCGCCCACCGGGGAGCTGTTTTTT.

The CDR3: CASSLGAGEGYF. CDR3 nucleotide sequence: TGTGCCAGCAGCTTAGGTGCCGGGGAAGGGTATTTT. V and J are TRBV11-2 and TRBJ1-3; D remains unclear. Germline lookup yields CDR1 SGHAT and CDR2 FQNNGV. Trimming shortened V by 1 base and J by 16 bases, and 14 bases separated the two germline ends. The length of the CDR3 is 12 residues.

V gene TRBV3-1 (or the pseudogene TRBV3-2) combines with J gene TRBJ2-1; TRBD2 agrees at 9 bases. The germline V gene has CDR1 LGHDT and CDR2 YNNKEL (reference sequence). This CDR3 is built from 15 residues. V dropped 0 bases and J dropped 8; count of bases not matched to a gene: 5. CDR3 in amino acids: CASSQEWRGGYEQFF. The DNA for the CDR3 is TGTGCCAGCAGCCAAGAATGGCGGGGGGGCTATGAGCAGTTCTTC.

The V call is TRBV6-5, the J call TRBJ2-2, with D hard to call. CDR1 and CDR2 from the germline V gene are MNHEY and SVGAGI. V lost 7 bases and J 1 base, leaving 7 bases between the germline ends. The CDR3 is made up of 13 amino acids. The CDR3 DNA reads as TGTGCCAGCACTGCACAGAACACCGGGGAGCTGTTTTTT. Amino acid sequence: CASTAQNTGELFF.

CDR3 DNA sequence: TGTGCCAGCAGCTTTTTCGGGACAGGGATGAGGGAGACCCAGTACTTC. Its protein is CASSFFGTGMRETQYF. The chain couples TRBV5-6 to TRBJ2-5; 9 nucleotides agree with TRBD1. With 2 bases clipped from V and 5 bases from J, the junction kept 10 bases outside the gene matches. Germline lookup yields CDR1 SGHDT and CDR2 YYEEEE. The CDR3 runs to 16 residues.

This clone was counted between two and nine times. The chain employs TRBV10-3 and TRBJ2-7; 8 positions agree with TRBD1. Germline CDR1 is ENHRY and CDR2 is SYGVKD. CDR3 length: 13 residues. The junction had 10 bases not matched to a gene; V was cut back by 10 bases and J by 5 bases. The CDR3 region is CATRGQNRDEQYF. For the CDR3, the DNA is TGTGCCACCAGGGGGCAGAACCGGGACGAGCAGTACTTC.

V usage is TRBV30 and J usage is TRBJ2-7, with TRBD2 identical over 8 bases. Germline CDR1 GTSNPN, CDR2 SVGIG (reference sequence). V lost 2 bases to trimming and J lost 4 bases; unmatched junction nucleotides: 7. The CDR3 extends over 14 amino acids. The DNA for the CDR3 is TGTGCCTGGAGTCCCGGGGGGGCCACGTACGAGCAGTACTTC. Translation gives CAWSPGGATYEQYF.